This entry lists 9 T cell receptor beta chains sequenced from one sample in a study of OX40 agonist ivuxolimab in advanced cancers. The assay was immunoSEQ multiplex PCR, and TCRdb's table has in-frame clones only and misses some. The sample yields tens of thousands of clones, roughly 86% seen once. The specimen was CD4+ or CD8+ T cells sorted from blood, collected in a trial of the OX40 agonist ivuxolimab. All receptors derive from an adult with an advanced solid tumor such as melanoma, head and neck, liver or kidney cancer.

This chain links TRBV18 with TRBJ2-5, with 7 positions matching TRBD2. TRBJ2-7 explains the end of the DNA better; the J call may be wrong. Germline lookup yields CDR1 KGHSH and CDR2 LQKENI. The CDR3 consists of 15 residues. CDR3 DNA: TGTGCCAGCTCACCACCGACCGGGGGAGGGACCGAGCAGTACTTC. It yields the protein CASSPPTGGGTEQYF.

The V gene is TRBV28, the J gene TRBJ1-6, with TRBD1 identical over 9 bases. The CDR3 spans 14 residues. Germline V gene sequence: CDR1 MDHEN, CDR2 SYDVKM. With V trimmed by 6 bases and J by 10 bases, 7 bases remained unmatched. The CDR3 sequence: CASSLTGGHSPLHF. The CDR3 bases are TGTGCCAGCAGCCTCACAGGGGGCCACTCACCCCTCCACTTT. Full variable domain (remainder filled in from reference TRBV28 and TRBJ1-6): DVKVTQSSRYLVKRTGEKVFLECVQDMDHENMFWYRQDPGLGLRLIYFSYDVKMKEKGDIPEGYSVSREKKERFSLILESASTNQTSMYLCASSLTGGHSPLHFGNGTRLTVT.

The chain employs TRBV7-9 and TRBJ2-5; perhaps TRBD2 as D (7 bases). There are 15 residues in the CDR3. The V end lost 3 bases, the J end lost 2 bases, and 13 bases lay between the germline ends. Germline lookup yields CDR1 SEHNR and CDR2 FQNEAQ (reference sequence). CDR3 sequence: CASSFGGPGQETQYF. CDR3 DNA sequence: TGTGCCAGCAGCTTCGGGGGGCCGGGGCAAGAGACCCAGTACTTC. The entire variable domain, with the rest obtained from reference TRBV7-9 and TRBJ2-5, is as follows: DTGVSQNPRHKITKRGQNVTFRCDPISEHNRLYWYRQTLGQGPEFLTYFQNEAQLEKSRLLSDRFSAERPKGSFSTLEIQRTEQGDSAMYLCASSFGGPGQETQYFGPGTRLLVL.

The chain uses TRBV11-2 and TRBJ2-7; D possibly matches TRBD1 or TRBD2 (5 bases each). V was shortened by 0 bases and J by 5 bases, with 14 bases between the two germline ends. The CDR3 spans 15 residues. CDR1 and CDR2 from the germline V gene are SGHAT and FQNNGV. CDR3 region: CASSLDGTPADEQYV. DNA of the CDR3: TGTGCCAGCAGCTTAGATGGGACCCCTGCCGACGAGCAGTACGTC.

This chain links TRBV18 with TRBJ2-5; the D gene is possibly TRBD1 (6 bases). Germline V gives CDR1 KGHSH, CDR2 LQKENI. This CDR3 has 14 amino acids. V lost 6 bases and J 5 bases, leaving 16 bases between the germline ends. CDR3 region: CASSRLQGEETQYF. Written as DNA, the CDR3 is TGTGCCAGCTCGCGACTACAGGGCGAGGAGACCCAGTACTTC.

The chain has TRBV30 and TRBJ2-3; D perhaps matches TRBD2 (5 bases). Germline V lookup: CDR1 GTSNPN, CDR2 SVGIG (reference sequence). This CDR3 is built from 16 residues. Trimming pared 0 bases from V and 0 bases from J, leaving 13 bases between. DNA of the CDR3: TGTGCCTGGAGTGTAGTGGACTCTCCAAGCACAGATACGCAGTATTTT. Translating it yields CAWSVVDSPSTDTQYF.

This chain uses TRBV7-2 with TRBJ1-5; D perhaps matches TRBD1 (5 bases). With 2 bases removed from V and 4 bases from J, the gap between germline ends came to 12 bases. The CDR3 is 15 amino acids. The germline gives CDR1 SGHTA, CDR2 FQGNSA. The CDR3 reads CASSLHRTANQPQHF. The CDR3 DNA reads TGTGCCAGCAGCTTACACAGGACGGCTAATCAGCCCCAGCATTTT.

The V and J genes are TRBV18 and TRBJ1-3, with a weak D call TRBD1 (6 bases). This CDR3 region has 15 residues. Deletions cut 6 bases from V and 0 bases from J, with 12 bases between. In germline, CDR1 is KGHSH, CDR2 LQKENI. CDR3 residues: CASSIQGTSGNTIYF. The CDR3 DNA follows: TGTGCCAGCTCCATACAGGGAACCTCTGGAAACACCATATATTTT.

V is TRBV7-2 and J is TRBJ1-1, with no clear D. CDR3 size: 13 residues. V was shortened by 7 bases and J by 3 bases, with 12 bases between the two germline ends. Germline lookup yields CDR1 SGHTA and CDR2 FQGNSA. In DNA, the CDR3 is TGTGCCAGCACCTTTAGGGCCGACACTGAAGCTTTCTTT. Translated: CASTFRADTEAFF.